In its sample, the clone carrying this T cell receptor (beta chain) was seen a few times. Its specificity is unknown. The entry originates in a study of vaccination and CD4 T cells after COVID-19. In the study overall: For post-vaccine samples, collection took place a median around 70 days after dose two, ranging from 14 to 241.

The V gene's germline CDR1 is LNHNV and CDR2 YYDKDF (reference sequence). The CDR3 sequence is 16 residues long. Trimming removed 3 bases from V and 0 bases from J, with 15 bases in between. The study sequenced cultured CD4+ T cell DNA using the Oncomine TCR Beta short-read assay. TCRdb re-called the PCR reads with MiXCR, one entry per CDR3 protein. The profile shows about 20,000 distinct CDR3 sequences, 55% of them singletons. As for treatment: roughly 11-day PBMC culture with coronavirus spike peptide pools or control peptides (ViraFEST assay). Sequencing was performed on CD4+ T cells from blood, cultured in vitro. This sequence was found in a human donor who had recovered from COVID-19. This rearrangement joins TRBV15 to TRBJ2-7; tentatively, D is TRBD1 or TRBD2 (5 bases each). The CDR3 loop reads CATSSGTGQTSYEQYF. CDR3 nucleotide sequence: TGTGCCACCAGCAGCGGGACGGGGCAAACCTCCTACGAGCAGTACTTC. Looking up the rest from reference TRBV15 and TRBJ2-7 gives the full variable domain: DAMVIQNPRYQVTQFGKPVTLSCSQTLNHNVMYWYQQKSSQAPKLLFHYYDKDFNNEADTPDNFQSRRPNTSFCFLDIRSPGLGDTAMYLCATSSGTGQTSYEQYFGPGTRLTVT.